What follows describes a single T cell receptor beta chain. TCRdb's table, derived via immunoSEQ multiplex PCR, lists solely in-frame clones and lacks some. This sample has 200,000 to 300,000 clones, with about 91% found just once. These data belong to a study of blood T cell repertoires in COVID-19. Study information: The study drew acute and convalescent COVID-19 samples from the United States, Italy and Spain. T cells, B-cell-depleted T cells, or PBMCs provided the cDNA or gDNA that served as material.

The CDR3 sequence is 13 residues long. CDR1 is MNHEY, CDR2 SVGAGI, per germline. Trimming took off 7 bases at V and 0 bases at J, with 7 bases between the two ends. This receptor was obtained from a woman aged 40 to 55 with acute COVID-19. The sample taken for sequencing was PBMCs or T cells enriched from blood (not recorded which). The V call is TRBV6-5, the J call TRBJ1-5; no clear D gene. CDR3 loop: CASNFISNQPQHF. The DNA of the CDR3 is TGTGCCAGCAACTTCATTAGCAATCAGCCCCAGCATTTT.